The 32 T cell receptor beta chains presented below share a single source sample, sequenced in a study of HIV-infected patients and healthy controls. Alpha and beta constant-region primers primed reverse transcription of around 550 ng RNA. Separate chain-specific third strand synthesis with multiplexing indices produced the alpha and beta libraries. TCRdb independently ran MiXCR on the 5' RACE reads; one entry per CDR3 protein. The sample consists of some 4,000 distinct CDR3 sequences, less than 15% of them appearing once. All unsorted peripheral T cells were captured because whole blood was used without fractionation. The sequenced sample was blood, obtained before antiretroviral therapy. All receptors derive from an adult with HIV infection.

By share, this clonotype ranks as medium-sized. The chain combines TRBV24-1 with TRBJ2-7; 9 bases are a match to TRBD1. The germline CDR1 and CDR2 sequences are KGHDR and SFDVKD. CDR3 size: 16 residues. V lost 4 bases and J lost 1; bases outside the gene matches: 7. The CDR3 is CATSDDGQGSSYEQYF. CDR3 nucleotides: TGTGCCACCAGTGACGATGGACAGGGGAGTTCCTACGAGCAGTACTTC.

Within the sample, this clonotype is medium-sized. The chain uses TRBV11-3 and TRBJ1-2; 10 bases match TRBD1. V shed 5 bases, J shed 4 bases, and the junction held 16 bases outside the gene matches. The CDR3 consists of 18 residues. The germline gives CDR1 SGHNT, CDR2 YENEEA. This chain's CDR3 is CASSPGSGTGAIVYGYTF. The CDR3 DNA reads as TGTGCCAGCAGCCCTGGGTCCGGGACAGGGGCCATAGTCTATGGCTACACCTTC.

This clonotype is medium-sized by share. This chain links TRBV27 with TRBJ1-3, with 7 bases fitting TRBD1. In germline, CDR1 is MNHEY, CDR2 SMNVEV (reference sequence). The CDR3 covers 15 residues. The ends lost 5 bases at V and 0 bases at J; junction bases unmatched: 4. The CDR3 bases are TGTGCCAGCAGTCCACAGGGGTCCTCTGGAAACACCATATATTTT. It specifies CASSPQGSSGNTIYF.

This clonotype was detected a few times. The chain couples TRBV7-2 to TRBJ2-7, with 7 bases that match TRBD2. Trimming at V came to 5 bases and at J to 4 bases, leaving 11 bases not matched to a gene. The CDR3 has 15 amino acids. Germline V CDR1 and CDR2: SGHTA, FQGNSA. The CDR3 loop reads CASSPVGGGGYEQYF. CDR3 coding DNA: TGTGCCAGCAGCCCTGTTGGGGGGGGGGGTTACGAGCAGTACTTC.

This clonotype is labeled medium-sized. The CDR3 sequence is CASSLSAGAGANVLTF. In DNA form, the CDR3 reads TGTGCCAGCAGCTTAAGTGCAGGGGCTGGGGCCAACGTCCTGACTTTC. The rearrangement links TRBV7-3 to TRBJ2-6, with D perhaps TRBD1 (6 bases). The CDR3 covers 16 residues. The V gene lost 1 base and the J gene lost 2 bases, with 9 bases spanning the gap. Germline assignment: CDR1 SGHTA and CDR2 FQGTGA.

By sample share, this clonotype is medium-sized. V and J are TRBV18 and TRBJ2-5; 8 nucleotides align to TRBD2. After removal of 7 bases from V and 2 bases from J, the junction contained 9 bases not matched to a gene. The CDR3 contains 15 residues. Germline CDR1 is KGHSH and CDR2 is LQKENI. The CDR3 spells CASFPTRLAQETQYF. CDR3 nucleotide sequence: TGTGCCAGCTTCCCGACGAGACTAGCGCAAGAGACCCAGTACTTC.

By proportion, this clonotype is medium-sized. The rearrangement joins TRBV5-1 to TRBJ1-1; unclear D gene. This CDR3 has 14 residues. The ends were cut back, 0 bases at V and 6 bases at J, with 12 bases in the middle. Germline V gene data show CDR1 as SGHRS and CDR2 as YFSETQ. CDR3 in amino acids: CASSLVYLDSEAFF. CDR3 sequence (DNA): TGCGCCAGCAGCTTGGTATACCTGGACTCTGAAGCTTTCTTT.

This clonotype rates as medium-sized. CDR3 region: CASSRPGLAAYNEQFF. In DNA form, the CDR3 reads TGTGCCAGCAGTCGACCGGGACTAGCGGCCTACAATGAGCAGTTCTTC. The J gene is TRBJ2-1, the V gene TRBV12-3 or TRBV12-4; 11 bases are a match to TRBD2. The CDR3 runs to 16 residues. Trimming cost V 5 bases and J 2 bases; bases outside gene matches: 5.

This clonotype qualifies as medium-sized. V and J are TRBV2 and TRBJ2-7; D is undetermined. CDR3 size: 13 residues. The ends were cut back, 1 base at V and 3 bases at J, with 7 bases in the middle. Germline lookup yields CDR1 SNHLY and CDR2 FYNNEI. The CDR3 nucleotides are TGTGCCAGCAGTGAAGGCTTCCTCTACGAGCAGTACTTC. Protein product: CASSEGFLYEQYF.

This clonotype is medium-sized within its sample. This sequence joins TRBV7-9 and TRBJ2-3; no firm D call. The CDR3 totals 16 residues. V lost 5 bases to trimming and J lost 4 bases, with 19 bases between them. CDR1 and CDR2 from the germline V gene are SEHNR and FQNEAQ (reference sequence). The CDR3 protein is CASSAPLGNPPDTQYF. For the CDR3, the DNA is TGTGCCAGCAGCGCCCCTCTGGGAAACCCTCCAGATACGCAGTATTTT.

This clonotype was seen at least ten times. The chain is built from TRBV4-3 and TRBJ1-5; 7 nucleotides match TRBD1. CDR1 and CDR2 from the germline V gene are LGHNA and YSLEER. J was trimmed by 6 bases and V by 3 bases; bases with no gene match: 5. This CDR3 has 14 residues. As DNA, the CDR3 is TGCGCCAGCAGCCACGAACAGGGGAGTCAGCCCCAGCATTTT. As protein: CASSHEQGSQPQHF.

This rearrangement joins TRBV11-2 to TRBJ1-1; 8 bases line up with TRBD1. Germline lookup yields CDR1 SGHAT and CDR2 FQNNGV. This CDR3 spans 18 amino acids. Trimming removed 5 bases from V and 5 bases from J; junction bases left unmatched: 19. For the CDR3, the DNA is TGTGCCAGCAGCCCGCCGAAGGGACAGGCTTCATTGGGGACTGAAGCTTTCTTT. Translated: CASSPPKGQASLGTEAFF. Full variable domain (remainder filled in from reference TRBV11-2 and TRBJ1-1): EAGVAQSPRYKIIEKRQSVAFWCNPISGHATLYWYQQILGQGPKLLIQFQNNGVVDDSQLPKDRFSAERLKGVDSTLKIQPAKLEDSAVYLCASSPPKGQASLGTEAFFGQGTRLTVV.

This clonotype is medium-sized within its sample. This chain connects TRBV2 to TRBJ2-5; no reliable D call. Germline CDR1 is SNHLY and CDR2 is FYNNEI. With 6 bases removed from V and 1 base from J, the gap between germline ends came to 12 bases. The CDR3 length is 14 residues. The CDR3 protein is CASSRRQFQETQYF. CDR3 DNA sequence: TGTGCCAGCAGCCGAAGGCAGTTCCAAGAGACCCAGTACTTC.

The chain joins TRBV12-3 or TRBV12-4 to TRBJ2-7; maybe TRBD2 (5 bases). The CDR3 is made up of 14 amino acids. The V gene lost 2 bases and the J gene lost 2 bases, with 10 bases spanning the gap. The CDR3 here is CASSLNLAAYEQYF. CDR3 DNA sequence: TGTGCCAGCAGTTTAAATCTAGCAGCCTACGAGCAGTACTTC.

This clonotype was observed many times. The chain employs TRBV7-2 and TRBJ2-3, with a weak D call TRBD1 (5 bases). Looked up from germline, CDR1 is SGHTA and CDR2 is FQGNSA. Trimming removed 0 bases at V and 4 bases at J, with 11 bases between. The CDR3 loop spans 15 amino acids. CDR3 coding DNA: TGTGCCAGCAGCTTAGCGCAAGGGGCGGCAGATACGCAGTATTTT. Its translation is CASSLAQGAADTQYF.

This clonotype is hyperexpanded. This chain connects TRBV7-8 to TRBJ1-1; TRBD1 matches at 7 bases. CDR3 size: 14 residues. Trimming at V came to 5 bases and at J to 6 bases, leaving 9 bases not matched to a gene. CDR1 SGHVS and CDR2 FQNEAQ come from the germline V gene. This CDR3 reads CASSLDRVKAEAFF. DNA of the CDR3: TGTGCCAGCAGCCTCGACAGGGTCAAGGCTGAAGCTTTCTTT. The entire variable domain, with the rest obtained from reference TRBV7-8 and TRBJ1-1, is as follows: GAGVSQSPRYKVAKRGQDVALRCDPISGHVSLFWYQQALGQGPEFLTYFQNEAQLDKSGLPSDRFFAERPEGSVSTLKIQRTQQEDSAVYLCASSLDRVKAEAFFGQGTRLTVV.

This clonotype ranks as medium-sized. V is TRBV12-3 or TRBV12-4 and J is TRBJ2-1; 8 bases match TRBD1. V shed 5 bases and J 4 bases; nucleotides not matched to a gene: 7. This CDR3 has 15 amino acids. CDR3 coding DNA: TGTGCCAGCAGTCGTCAGGGGGCTACGTACAATGAGCAGTTCTTC. It translates to CASSRQGATYNEQFF.

The genes are TRBV7-2 and TRBJ1-5; D perhaps matches TRBD1 (5 bases). V lost 5 bases to trimming and J lost 7 bases, with 18 bases between them. The CDR3 totals 15 residues. Germline CDR1 reads SGHTA; CDR2 reads FQGNSA. The CDR3 sequence: CASSIRTWGEQPQHF. CDR3 in DNA: TGTGCCAGCAGCATCCGGACATGGGGGGAACAGCCCCAGCATTTT.

The V and J genes are TRBV6-2 or TRBV6-3 and TRBJ2-5; 9 nucleotides align to TRBD2. This CDR3 contains 14 residues. V lost 7 bases, J lost 3 bases, and 6 bases stayed unmatched. Germline CDR1 and CDR2: MNHEY and SVGEGT. This CDR3 reads CASNQLAGKETQYF. CDR3 nucleotides: TGTGCCAGCAACCAGCTAGCGGGAAAAGAGACCCAGTACTTC.

The sample holds a few counts of this clonotype. The rearrangement joins TRBV29-1 to TRBJ1-5, with D possibly matching TRBD1 (5 bases). This CDR3 region has 13 residues. From germline, CDR1 is SQVTM and CDR2 ANQGSEA. V was cut by 5 bases and J by 3 bases, with 11 bases left in between. The CDR3 spells CSVSRGFNQPQHF. The DNA of the CDR3 is TGCAGCGTTTCTAGGGGCTTCAATCAGCCCCAGCATTTT.

Notes on this clonotype: Given a much more abundant clone one base away, this may be a read error. The rearrangement joins TRBV6-2 or TRBV6-3 to TRBJ1-4, with a tentative D call TRBD1 (5 bases). Germline-derived CDR1 and CDR2 are MNHEY and SVGEGT. This CDR3 comprises 15 residues. The CDR3 sequence is CVSSYAGNRGEKLFF. The CDR3 DNA is TGTGTCAGCAGCTACGCGGGAAATCGGGGCGAAAAACTGTTTTTT.

This clonotype is categorized as medium-sized. The chain combines TRBV7-2 with TRBJ2-5; 7 bases fit TRBD2. The V and J ends lost 3 bases and 2 bases, in that order; junction bases with no gene match: 3. Germline V gene sequence: CDR1 SGHTA, CDR2 FQGNSA. The CDR3 loop spans 14 amino acids. The CDR3 DNA reads TGTGCCAGCAGCTTCCAGCGGGGTCAAGAGACCCAGTACTTC. Its translation: CASSFQRGQETQYF.

This clonotype was observed a few times. A much bigger clone sits one base away, suggesting this may be a read error. This chain uses TRBV5-1 with TRBJ2-2, with 12 bases fitting TRBD1. The CDR3 is 17 residues long. Losses at the gene ends were 5 bases for V and 10 bases for J; bases not matched to a gene: 15. The germline gives CDR1 SGHRS, CDR2 YFSETQ. CDR3 sequence reads: CASRTPGTGGAKVELFF. The DNA for the CDR3 is TGCGCCAGCAGGACCCCCGGGACAGGGGGCGCTAAGGTGGAGCTGTTTTTT.

By frequency in the sample, this clonotype is medium-sized. This chain links TRBV6-2 or TRBV6-3 with TRBJ2-7; 7 nucleotides align to TRBD1. V lost 5 bases to trimming and J lost 2 bases; unmatched junction nucleotides: 6. There are 14 residues in the CDR3. CDR1 is MNHEY and CDR2 is SVGEGT in the germline V gene. CDR3 DNA: TGTGCCAGCAGTACAGGGGTGCCAGCCTACGAGCAGTACTTC. Residues: CASSTGVPAYEQYF.

This clonotype ranks as medium-sized. The V gene is TRBV29-1, the J gene TRBJ2-1, with D unresolved. Trimming left V 5 bases short and J 8 bases short, with 22 bases between. The CDR3 is made up of 15 amino acids. Germline CDR1 is SQVTM and CDR2 is ANQGSEA. In nucleotides, the CDR3 is TGCAGCGTTCCCCAGGTCTCAACAGCAGGCGATGAGCAGTTCTTC. It is translated as CSVPQVSTAGDEQFF.

This clonotype is a singleton in its sample. One end of the junction varies from germline; a read error may be responsible. This sequence joins TRBV2 and TRBJ1-2, with D uncertain. Germline CDR1 is SNHLY and CDR2 is FYNNEI. The CDR3 has 13 amino acids. CDR3 bases: TGTGACAGCAGTGCACAGATAAACTATGGCTACACCTTC. Translating it yields CDSSAQINYGYTF.

About this clonotype itself: Germline is not matched at one junction end, which may reflect a read error. The chain employs TRBV7-2 and TRBJ2-6; 12 bases are shared with TRBD2. The CDR3 is 16 residues long. Germline assignment: CDR1 SGHTA and CDR2 FQGNSA. CDR3 bases: TGTGCCACCAGCTGGACTAGCGGGACTTGGGCCAACGTCCTGACTTTC. Amino acid sequence: CATSWTSGTWANVLTF.

The chain uses TRBV19 and TRBJ2-1; D is possibly TRBD2 (6 bases). The ends were cut back, 3 bases at V and 6 bases at J, with 18 bases in the middle. CDR3 length: 16 residues. CDR1 and CDR2 from the germline V gene are LNHDA and SQIVND (reference sequence). In DNA, the CDR3 is TGTGCCAGTAGTATCCGAGCTGGACTAAGTAGCAATGAGCAGTTCTTC. As protein: CASSIRAGLSSNEQFF.

This clonotype is labeled medium-sized. The DNA for the CDR3 is TGCGCCAGCAGCCAGGCTGACGGACAGCCTAACTATGGCTACACCTTC. This gives the protein CASSQADGQPNYGYTF. The V call is TRBV4-3, the J call TRBJ1-2; D possibly corresponds to TRBD1 (6 bases). Germline V gene lookup returns CDR1 LGHNA and CDR2 YSLEER. Trimming pared 3 bases from V and 0 bases from J, leaving 14 bases between. The CDR3 is 16 residues long.

This clonotype was detected many times. The genes are TRBV9 and TRBJ2-3; 9 bases match TRBD2. Unmatched junction bases numbered 12, after V lost 3 bases and J lost 4 bases. Germline V CDR1 and CDR2: SGDLS, YYNGEE. The CDR3 is 17 amino acids. The CDR3 loop is CASSAPPSGTVADTQYF. The CDR3 nucleotides read TGTGCCAGCAGCGCCCCCCCTAGCGGGACTGTAGCAGATACGCAGTATTTT.

Within the sample, this clonotype is medium-sized. The J gene is TRBJ1-4, the V gene TRBV27; the D gene is possibly TRBD1 (6 bases). Trimming left V 5 bases short and J 2 bases short, with 12 bases between. The CDR3 contains 15 residues. The germline V gene encodes CDR1 MNHEY and CDR2 SMNVEV (reference sequence). The CDR3 region has the DNA TGTGCCAGCAGTCCCCGCGGACAGACTAATGAAAAACTGTTTTTT. It is translated as CASSPRGQTNEKLFF.

Of note for this clonotype: It may be a read error: a sequence one base away is much more abundant. The chain links TRBV6-2 or TRBV6-3 to TRBJ1-1; tentative D call: TRBD1 (5 bases). Germline-derived CDR1 and CDR2 are MNHEY and SVGEGT. This CDR3 has 15 amino acids. The chain's CDR3 is CDSSSRSGGGIEAFF. CDR3 sequence (DNA): TGTGACAGCAGTTCCAGGAGTGGCGGGGGGATTGAAGCTTTCTTT.